One sample yielded the 2 T cell receptor beta chains listed below, sequenced in a study of CD8+CD57+ T cells in acquired aplastic anemia. CD8+CD57+ cell expansion, shown by flow cytometry, had occurred in the patients selected for sequencing. Genomic DNA acted as the template from which TCR beta VDJ combination and CDR3 sequence profiling were carried out. From the reads, TCRdb called clonotypes with MiXCR, one entry per CDR3 protein. The top ten hold 35% to 60% of the sample, which has fewer than 200,000 distinct CDR3 sequences, over 55% seen once. The material sequenced was sorted CD4+, CD8+, or CD8+CD57+ T cells (not recorded which) from PBMCs. Source of these receptors: a human donor with aplastic anemia.

This clonotype was recorded a few times. The CDR3 spells CASTAEGGSVEQYF. CDR3 coding DNA: TGTGCCAGCACGGCGGAGGGCGGCTCGGTCGAGCAGTACTTC. The chain couples TRBV2 to TRBJ2-7; D may be TRBD2 (6 bases). The CDR3 covers 14 residues. CDR1 is SNHLY, CDR2 FYNNEI, per germline. V shed 7 bases and J shed 6 bases, with 19 bases lying between them.

The chain carries TRBV4-2 and TRBJ2-7; a weak D match, TRBD2 (5 bases). The CDR3 is 15 residues long. Trimming removed 1 base from V and 0 bases from J, with 10 bases in between. The germline V gene has CDR1 LGHNA and CDR2 YNFKEQ. The CDR3 spells CASSQGTGLSYEQYF. The CDR3 bases are TGTGCCAGCAGCCAAGGGACTGGGCTCTCCTACGAGCAGTACTTC.